This passage covers 24 T cell receptor beta chains from one sample sequenced in a study of fetal regulatory T cell absence and autoimmunity. The table came from immunoSEQ multiplex PCR; TCRdb's copy has only in-frame clones and leaves some out. The table records more than 85,000 clones, approximately 75% of them present only once. Sequenced: pancreas tissue. The receptors come from a male donor with IPEX syndrome.

This clone was detected only a few times. The chain recombines TRBV5-1 with TRBJ2-3; D uncertain. V lost 2 bases, J lost 2 bases, and 9 bases lay in between. This CDR3 has 14 residues. Germline V CDR1 and CDR2: SGHRS, YFSETQ. CDR3 sequence (DNA): TGCGCCAGCAGCTTCACTGTAAACACAGATACGCAGTATTTT. Translating it yields CASSFTVNTDTQYF.

The rearrangement joins TRBV7-6 to TRBJ2-7, with 8 bases that match TRBD2. Germline V gene lookup returns CDR1 SGHVS and CDR2 FNYEAQ. The CDR3 length is 16 residues. V lost 3 bases to trimming and J lost 4 bases; unmatched junction nucleotides: 11. The CDR3 spells CASSLGFTGGRYEQYF. Here the CDR3 DNA reads TGTGCCAGCAGCTTGGGCTTTACGGGAGGGAGATACGAGCAGTACTTC. The full variable domain, its missing parts supplied by reference TRBV7-6 and TRBJ2-7, is GAGVSQSPRYKVTKRGQDVALRCDPISGHVSLYWYRQALGQGPEFLTYFNYEAQQDKSGLPNDRFSAERPEGSISTLTIQRTEQRDSAMYRCASSLGFTGGRYEQYFGPGTRLTVT.

The V and J genes are TRBV11-2 and TRBJ2-7, with 9 positions matching TRBD2. The CDR3 extends over 15 amino acids. Germline V gives CDR1 SGHAT, CDR2 FQNNGV. V shed 1 base and J 2 bases; nucleotides not matched to a gene: 3. Here the CDR3 reads CASSLVRGGAYEQYF. The CDR3 bases are TGTGCCAGCAGCTTAGTACGCGGGGGGGCCTACGAGCAGTACTTC.

The chain has TRBV6-4 and TRBJ2-1, with D possibly TRBD2 on 6 matching bases. From germline, CDR1 is MRHNA and CDR2 SNTAGT. The CDR3 is 14 residues long. V gave up 6 bases and J gave up 1 base, with 10 bases separating them. The CDR3 region is CASRAGTSYNEQFF. The CDR3 DNA is TGTGCCAGCAGAGCCGGGACTTCCTACAATGAGCAGTTCTTC.

This clone was seen once. Here the CDR3 reads CSVEVTAYNEQFF. For the CDR3, the DNA is TGCAGCGTTGAAGTTACCGCCTACAATGAGCAGTTCTTC. This sequence joins TRBV29-1 and TRBJ2-1; D is ambiguous. Trimming shortened V by 1 base and J by 2 bases, and 6 bases separated the two germline ends. The CDR3 spans 13 residues. The germline V gene encodes CDR1 SQVTM and CDR2 ANQGSEA.

This clone was found a few times. The J gene is TRBJ1-5, the V gene TRBV12-5; 9 bases are shared with TRBD1. Looked up from germline, CDR1 is LGHNT and CDR2 is FRNRAP. The V and J ends lost 1 base and 5 bases, in that order; junction bases with no gene match: 0. The length of the CDR3 is 14 residues. The CDR3 nucleotides read TGTGCTAGTGGTTTGGGACAGGGGGATCAGCCCCAGCATTTT. This sequence encodes CASGLGQGDQPQHF.

The chain carries TRBV7-9 and TRBJ2-2; a possible D gene is TRBD2 (5 bases). The V and J ends lost 5 bases and 5 bases respectively, with 12 bases between them. Germline CDR1 reads SEHNR; CDR2 reads FQNEAQ (reference sequence). This CDR3 comprises 14 residues. The CDR3 coding sequence is TGTGCCAGCAGCCTAATGGGAGTTACCGGGGAGCTGTTTTTT. Amino acid sequence: CASSLMGVTGELFF.

The CDR3 reads CASSGGGYGYTF. In DNA, the CDR3 is TGTGCCAGCAGCGGCGGGGGTTATGGCTACACCTTC. The genes are TRBV7-9 and TRBJ1-2, with a weak D call TRBD1 (5 bases). The CDR3 extends over 12 amino acids. The V and J ends lost 5 bases and 5 bases respectively, with 9 bases between them. The germline V gene has CDR1 SEHNR and CDR2 FQNEAQ (reference sequence).

In this sample, this clone turned up once. The rearrangement links TRBV29-1 to TRBJ1-2; 7 bases fit TRBD1. With 6 bases clipped from V and 4 bases from J, the junction kept 11 bases outside the gene matches. CDR1 is SQVTM and CDR2 is ANQGSEA in the germline V gene. There are 14 residues in the CDR3. The CDR3 DNA reads TGCAGCGTGGGGAGGACAGGCTTGGCCTATGGCTACACCTTC. Translated, it gives CSVGRTGLAYGYTF. The full variable domain, rest sourced from reference TRBV29-1 and TRBJ1-2, is SAVISQKPSRDICQRGTSLTIQCQVDSQVTMMFWYRQQPGQSLTLIATANQGSEATYESGFVIDKFPISRPNLTFSTLTVSNMSPEDSSIYLCSVGRTGLAYGYTFGSGTRLTVV.

The chain couples TRBV9 to TRBJ2-2; D gene ambiguous. The CDR3 sequence is 12 residues long. Germline assignment: CDR1 SGDLS and CDR2 YYNGEE. Between the trimmed V and J ends, which lost 0 bases and 5 bases, there was a span of 2 bases. The CDR3 is CASSVATGELFF. In DNA form, the CDR3 reads TGTGCCAGCAGCGTAGCAACCGGGGAGCTGTTTTTT. Using reference TRBV9 and TRBJ2-2 for the parts outside the CDR3, the full variable domain is DSGVTQTPKHLITATGQRVTLRCSPRSGDLSVYWYQQSLDQGLQFLIQYYNGEERAKGNILERFSAQQFPDLHSELNLSSLELGDSALYFCASSVATGELFFGEGSRLTVL.

V usage is TRBV18 and J usage is TRBJ1-4; 9 nucleotides line up with TRBD1. CDR1 is KGHSH, CDR2 LQKENI, per germline. The CDR3 spans 18 residues. V trimming: 2 bases; J trimming: 0 bases; junction bases outside the gene matches: 7. The CDR3 DNA follows: TGTGCCAGCTCACCATTGCGGACAGGGGCCGCAACTAATGAAAAACTGTTTTTT. Its translation is CASSPLRTGAATNEKLFF.

This clone was counted a single time. J is TRBJ2-1 and V is TRBV7-9; 11 positions agree with TRBD2. Trimming took 6 bases from V and 2 from J; bases not matched to a gene: 6. Germline values: CDR1 SEHNR, CDR2 FQNEAQ (reference sequence). The CDR3 length is 16 residues. CDR3 loop: CASRPTSGRAYNEQFF. CDR3 coding DNA: TGTGCCAGCAGACCCACTAGCGGGAGAGCCTACAATGAGCAGTTCTTC.

V is TRBV7-6 and J is TRBJ1-3; 10 bases match TRBD1. The CDR3 length is 16 residues. V dropped 2 bases and J dropped 3; count of bases not matched to a gene: 4. CDR1 SGHVS and CDR2 FNYEAQ come from the germline V gene. The CDR3 DNA sequence: TGTGCCAGCAGCTTAAGACAGGGGGCAGGTGGAAACACCATATATTTT. Translated, it gives CASSLRQGAGGNTIYF.

This clone was found a few times. The genes are TRBV9 and TRBJ2-7; 10 nucleotides align to TRBD2. Per the germline V gene, CDR1 is SGDLS and CDR2 is YYNGEE. The CDR3 totals 14 residues. With V trimmed by 4 bases and J by 2 bases, 3 bases remained unmatched. This chain's CDR3 is CASSPGLATYEQYF. The DNA of the CDR3 is TGTGCCAGCAGCCCGGGACTAGCGACCTACGAGCAGTACTTC.

This clone was counted between two and nine times. This chain joins TRBV27 and TRBJ1-1; no clear D gene. Germline values: CDR1 MNHEY, CDR2 SMNVEV (reference sequence). The V end was cut by 0 bases, the J end by 0 bases, with 8 bases between. The CDR3 is 15 amino acids. CDR3 bases: TGTGCCAGCAGTTTATCGGTCGGGATGAACACTGAAGCTTTCTTT. It yields the protein CASSLSVGMNTEAFF.

This clone was recorded once. The chain uses TRBV5-4 and TRBJ2-1, with 8 positions matching TRBD1. The germline V gene encodes CDR1 SGHNT and CDR2 YYREEE (reference sequence). V was pared by 2 bases and J by 4 bases, with 5 bases of the junction left unmatched. The length of the CDR3 is 15 residues. Here the CDR3 DNA reads TGTGCCAGCAGCTTTGGACAGGGCCTTTACAATGAGCAGTTCTTC. Translated, it gives CASSFGQGLYNEQFF.

The chain is built from TRBV6-6 and TRBJ2-3, with unresolved D. V was pared by 2 bases and J by 4 bases, with 10 bases between. Germline values: CDR1 MNHNY, CDR2 SVGAGI (reference sequence). This CDR3 region has 14 residues. In DNA, the CDR3 is TGTGCCAGCAGTTACGGAACCTGGGCAGATACGCAGTATTTT. This codes for CASSYGTWADTQYF.

This clone was seen once. The chain carries TRBV5-4 and TRBJ2-7, with 12 bases fitting TRBD2. V trimming: 0 bases; J trimming: 4 bases; junction bases outside the gene matches: 11. This CDR3 has 18 amino acids. Germline CDR1 is SGHNT and CDR2 is YYREEE (reference sequence). The CDR3 DNA reads as TGTGCCAGCAGCTTGGGGAGGGTGACTAGCGGGAGTAGTTACGAGCAGTACTTC. Translating it yields CASSLGRVTSGSSYEQYF.

This sequence joins TRBV27 and TRBJ2-7; 13 bases fit TRBD2. This CDR3 has 18 amino acids. Per germline, CDR1 MNHEY and CDR2 SMNVEV (reference sequence). J lost 4 bases, V lost 5 bases, and 14 bases had no gene match. The CDR3 DNA follows: TGTGCCAGCAGTCCCCTCCCCCTTGGACTAGCGGGGGAGTACGAGCAGTACTTC. Amino acid sequence: CASSPLPLGLAGEYEQYF.

This clone was recorded a few times. This chain joins TRBV12-1 and TRBJ2-7; the table gives TRBD1 as D, unverified against the DNA. TRBV12-1 is listed as a pseudogene. The CDR3 is 12 residues long. CDR3 loop: CASSFQGDEQYF. The CDR3 DNA reads as TGTGCCAGCAGCTTTCAAGGGGACGAGCAGTACTTC.

The rearrangement joins TRBV9 to TRBJ2-2, with unresolved D. CDR3 length equals 14 residues. CDR1 SGDLS and CDR2 YYNGEE come from the germline V gene. Trimming removed 4 bases from V and 6 bases from J, with 13 bases in between. The CDR3 region is CASSSGWLPGELFF. The CDR3 DNA reads as TGTGCCAGCAGCTCCGGGTGGCTGCCCGGGGAGCTGTTTTTT.

This sequence joins TRBV9 and TRBJ2-2; 11 positions agree with TRBD2. The CDR3 length is 19 residues. In germline, CDR1 is SGDLS, CDR2 YYNGEE. After removal of 4 bases from V and 6 bases from J, the junction contained 17 bases not matched to a gene. The chain's CDR3 is CASSSRGSGGAKGSGELFF. As DNA, the CDR3 is TGTGCCAGCAGCTCCCGGGGTAGCGGGGGGGCCAAAGGGTCCGGGGAGCTGTTTTTT.

This clone was seen a handful of times. V and J are TRBV4-3 and TRBJ1-6; the D is unclear. Trimming stripped 3 bases from V and 10 bases from J, with 13 bases between. CDR1 and CDR2 from the germline V gene are LGHNA and YSLEER. This CDR3 spans 14 amino acids. The CDR3 loop reads CASSQLRVPSPLHF. CDR3 DNA sequence: TGCGCCAGCAGCCAGCTTCGGGTTCCGTCACCCCTCCACTTT.

The chain joins TRBV7-8 to TRBJ2-5; 11 bases align to TRBD2. CDR1 SGHVS and CDR2 FQNEAQ come from the germline V gene. The CDR3 runs to 16 residues. V lost 5 bases to trimming and J lost 0 bases; unmatched junction nucleotides: 5. The CDR3 here is CASSTGLAAYQETQYF. CDR3 coding DNA: TGTGCCAGCAGCACGGGACTAGCGGCGTACCAAGAGACCCAGTACTTC.